These 18 T cell receptor beta chains share one sample of origin, sequenced in a study of blood T cell repertoires in COVID-19. Generated by immunoSEQ multiplex PCR, the TCRdb table keeps only in-frame clones and is missing some. The sample has tens of thousands of clones; roughly 80% are singletons. Sequences were obtained from peripheral blood. The receptors originated from an older man with COVID-19, enrolled during active disease.

The CDR3 region is CASSIRTNQPQHF. The CDR3 nucleotides read TGTGCCAGTAGTATTAGGACAAATCAGCCCCAGCATTTT. This chain links TRBV19 with TRBJ1-5, with D perhaps matching TRBD1 (5 bases). V was shortened by 3 bases and J by 4 bases, with 7 bases between the two germline ends. This CDR3 is built from 13 residues. Germline V gives CDR1 LNHDA, CDR2 SQIVND (reference sequence).

The rearrangement uses TRBV11-2 and TRBJ1-1; possible D gene TRBD1, 5 bases. Germline CDR1 SGHAT, CDR2 FQNNGV. The ends were cut back, 1 base at V and 4 bases at J, with 10 bases in the middle. This CDR3 is 14 amino acids long. CDR3 DNA sequence: TGTGCCAGCAGCTTAGTCAGGGCAGGCACTGAAGCTTTCTTT. It yields the protein CASSLVRAGTEAFF.

The J gene is TRBJ2-2, the V gene TRBV24-1, with 7 bases aligning to TRBD1. CDR3 length: 15 amino acids. Germline CDR1 KGHDR, CDR2 SFDVKD. V was pared by 7 bases and J by 0 bases, with 4 bases of the junction left unmatched. The CDR3 sequence is CATRQGTANTGELFF. CDR3 DNA sequence: TGTGCCACCAGGCAGGGGACAGCGAACACCGGGGAGCTGTTTTTT.

The rearrangement uses TRBV24-1 and TRBJ2-1, with 10 positions matching TRBD2. Germline CDR1 reads KGHDR; CDR2 reads SFDVKD. Unmatched junction bases numbered 7, after V lost 3 bases and J lost 0 bases. The CDR3 consists of 18 residues. CDR3 region: CATSDPLAGDTSYNEQFF. The CDR3 DNA follows: TGTGCCACCAGTGATCCCCTAGCGGGAGACACCTCCTACAATGAGCAGTTCTTC.

The chain recombines TRBV6-6 with TRBJ1-5; D uncertain. The CDR3 sequence is 15 residues long. CDR1 is MNHNY and CDR2 is SVGAGI in the germline V gene (reference sequence). V lost 0 bases, J lost 4 bases, and 10 bases lay in between. The CDR3 sequence is CASSYSMAGNQPQHF. The CDR3 nucleotides are TGTGCCAGCAGTTACTCGATGGCAGGTAATCAGCCCCAGCATTTT.

Here the CDR3 DNA reads TGTGCCAGTAGAGGGGCGAGACTAGCGAACAATGAGCAGTTCTTC. This encodes CASRGARLANNEQFF. The V gene is TRBV19, the J gene TRBJ2-1, with 8 bases that match TRBD2. This CDR3 has 15 amino acids. Germline trimming cut 6 bases from V and 5 bases from J; bases unmatched to any gene: 9. Looked up from germline, CDR1 is LNHDA and CDR2 is SQIVND (reference sequence).

CDR3 amino acids: CASSPLTGKGIGSGANVLTF. CDR3 nucleotide sequence: TGTGCCAGCAGTCCCCTGACAGGGAAGGGTATTGGGTCTGGGGCCAACGTCCTGACTTTC. The gene calls are TRBV28 and TRBJ2-6, with 7 positions matching TRBD1. CDR1 and CDR2 (germline): MDHEN, SYDVKM. The CDR3 runs 20 residues. J gave up 1 base and V 5 bases, and 17 bases lay outside the gene matches.

The rearrangement links TRBV7-2 to TRBJ1-2; 10 bases line up with TRBD1. The CDR3 consists of 15 residues. Germline V CDR1 and CDR2: SGHTA, FQGNSA. Trimming at V came to 7 bases and at J to 7 bases, leaving 12 bases not matched to a gene. The CDR3 DNA reads as TGTGCCAGCACCCCTCCCGAGACAGGGGGCCGTGGCTACACCTTC. Translated: CASTPPETGGRGYTF.

The V and J genes are TRBV5-1 and TRBJ1-3; perhaps TRBD1 as D (6 bases). Deletions cut 3 bases from V and 0 bases from J, with 13 bases between. CDR1 is SGHRS, CDR2 YFSETQ, per germline. This CDR3 region has 16 residues. For the CDR3, the DNA is TGCGCCAGCAGCTCGAGCGGGGGCCCCTCTGGAAACACCATATATTTT. This gives the protein CASSSSGGPSGNTIYF.

The CDR3 DNA sequence: TGTGCCAGCAGTGAATCGTGGCTAGCGGGAAAATACAATGAGCAGTTCTTC. This translates into CASSESWLAGKYNEQFF. The genes are TRBV25-1 and TRBJ2-1; 9 bases agree with TRBD2. V lost 1 base, J lost 4 bases, and 8 bases stayed unmatched. CDR1 is MGHDK, CDR2 SYGVNS, per germline. The CDR3 runs 17 residues.

The chain is built from TRBV3-1 (or the pseudogene TRBV3-2) and TRBJ2-5, with TRBD2 identical over 11 bases. The germline gives CDR1 LGHDT, CDR2 YNNKEL (reference sequence). J gave up 1 base and V 4 bases, and 5 bases lay outside the gene matches. This CDR3 has 16 amino acids. CDR3 loop: CASSRLAGGVQETQYF. DNA for the CDR3: TGTGCCAGCAGCCGCCTAGCGGGGGGAGTCCAAGAGACCCAGTACTTC.

The V gene is TRBV7-8, the J gene TRBJ1-1, with 7 bases identical to TRBD1. CDR3 size: 15 residues. Germline assignment: CDR1 SGHVS and CDR2 FQNEAQ. The V gene end was trimmed by 1 base and the J gene end by 4 bases; junction bases not matched to a gene: 6. The CDR3 DNA reads TGTGCCAGCAGCTTAGAGGCCAGGGGGACCACTGAAGCTTTCTTT. It is translated as CASSLEARGTTEAFF.

This clone was observed a few times. The rearrangement uses TRBV24-1 and TRBJ2-5, with TRBD1 identical over 11 bases. V shed 4 bases, J shed 2 bases, and the junction held 11 bases outside the gene matches. The CDR3 extends over 18 amino acids. Germline V gene data show CDR1 as KGHDR and CDR2 as SFDVKD. CDR3 sequence reads: CATSDLKDRGQGQETQYF. In DNA form, the CDR3 reads TGTGCCACCAGTGACCTCAAGGACAGGGGGCAGGGGCAAGAGACCCAGTACTTC.

The J gene is TRBJ1-5, the V gene TRBV5-6, with D hard to call. Germline V gene lookup returns CDR1 SGHDT and CDR2 YYEEEE. V was cut by 0 bases and J by 0 bases, with 7 bases left in between. The CDR3 is 15 amino acids. CDR3 residues: CASSLESYSNQPQHF. DNA for the CDR3: TGTGCCAGCAGCTTGGAAAGCTATAGCAATCAGCCCCAGCATTTT.

Of note for this clone: The DNA is omitted, as the CDR3 cannot be located on it reliably, and the CDR3 follows TCRdb's listing. V usage is TRBV21-1 and J usage is TRBJ2-3; the table's D call, TRBD2, has no DNA check behind it. TRBV21-1 is designated a pseudogene. The CDR3 contains 17 residues when both ends are counted. CDR3: CASSKVGCGASTDTQYF.

The genes are TRBV11-2 and TRBJ2-7, with TRBD2 as a possible D gene (6 bases). CDR1 SGHAT and CDR2 FQNNGV come from the germline V gene. Trimming left V 2 bases short and J 3 bases short, with 14 bases between. This CDR3 is 15 amino acids long. In nucleotides, the CDR3 is TGTGCCAGCAGCTTAAACCCCGGGGGTCACTACGAGCAGTACTTC. It translates to CASSLNPGGHYEQYF. The full variable domain, completed using reference TRBV11-2 and TRBJ2-7, is EAGVAQSPRYKIIEKRQSVAFWCNPISGHATLYWYQQILGQGPKLLIQFQNNGVVDDSQLPKDRFSAERLKGVDSTLKIQPAKLEDSAVYLCASSLNPGGHYEQYFGPGTRLTVT.

The chain has TRBV19 and TRBJ1-1, with D possibly being TRBD1 (6 bases). The V and J ends lost 3 bases and 6 bases respectively, with 14 bases between them. Germline CDR1 and CDR2: LNHDA and SQIVND (reference sequence). The CDR3 consists of 14 residues. The CDR3 here is CASSIQQGVAEAFF. The CDR3 nucleotides are TGTGCCAGTAGTATTCAACAGGGAGTGGCTGAAGCTTTCTTT. Together with reference TRBV19 and TRBJ1-1, the CDR3 gives the full variable domain: DGGITQSPKYLFRKEGQNVTLSCEQNLNHDAMYWYRQDPGQGLRLIYYSQIVNDFQKGDIAEGYSVSREKKESFPLTVTSAQKNPTAFYLCASSIQQGVAEAFFGQGTRLTVV.

The chain has TRBV30 and TRBJ1-5; unclear D gene. The CDR3 has 13 amino acids. In germline, CDR1 is GTSNPN, CDR2 SVGIG (reference sequence). Between the trimmed V and J ends, which lost 2 bases and 5 bases, there was a span of 10 bases. The CDR3 sequence is CAWSPKRDQPQHF. DNA of the CDR3: TGTGCCTGGAGTCCCAAAAGAGATCAGCCCCAGCATTTT.